Sequencing of this TCR beta chain was carried out in a study of cytomegalovirus exposure and HLA in healthy donors. V dropped 0 bases and J dropped 4 bases, with 7 bases sitting between them. Per germline, CDR1 GTSNPN and CDR2 SVGIG (reference sequence). The CDR3 contains 13 residues. Findings and limits, study-wide: The authors confirmed in vitro that a few CMV-associated chains were specific for CMV antigens.

Every donor was a healthy person donating bone marrow. Details on this clone: Its antigen is not known. The same CDR3 arises from other DNA sequences in this sample as well.

The primer mix had 60 Vbeta and 13 Jbeta primers. The table came from immunoSEQ multiplex PCR; TCRdb's copy has only in-frame clones and leaves some out. The table lists fewer than 300,000 clones, roughly 80% of them singletons, with about 0.3% in the top ten. The genes are TRBV30 and TRBJ1-5, with D unresolved. The receptor was derived from a girl under 10 years old in good health and CMV-seronegative. The specimen sequenced was PBMCs. The DNA for the CDR3 is TGTGCCTGGAGTGTACGAGGAAATCAGCCCCAGCATTTT. This encodes CAWSVRGNQPQHF. Filled out from reference TRBV30 and TRBJ1-5, the complete variable domain reads SQTIHQWPATLVQPVGSPLSLECTVEGTSNPNLYWYRQAAGRGLQLLFYSVGIGQISSEVPQNLSASRPQDRQFILSSKKLLLSDSGFYLCAWSVRGNQPQHFGDGTRLSIL.